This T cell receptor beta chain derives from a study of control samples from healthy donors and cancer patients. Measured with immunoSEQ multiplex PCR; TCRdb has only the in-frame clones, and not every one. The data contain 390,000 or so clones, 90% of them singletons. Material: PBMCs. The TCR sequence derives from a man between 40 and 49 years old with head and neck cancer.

CDR3 amino acids: CASSPAFEGNEKLFF. The DNA of the CDR3 is TGTGCCAGCAGCCCGGCCTTCGAGGGTAATGAAAAACTGTTTTTT. The chain couples TRBV9 to TRBJ1-4; D is undetermined. The V gene's germline CDR1 is SGDLS and CDR2 YYNGEE. V dropped 4 bases and J dropped 4 bases, with 14 bases sitting between them. The CDR3 is made up of 15 amino acids.